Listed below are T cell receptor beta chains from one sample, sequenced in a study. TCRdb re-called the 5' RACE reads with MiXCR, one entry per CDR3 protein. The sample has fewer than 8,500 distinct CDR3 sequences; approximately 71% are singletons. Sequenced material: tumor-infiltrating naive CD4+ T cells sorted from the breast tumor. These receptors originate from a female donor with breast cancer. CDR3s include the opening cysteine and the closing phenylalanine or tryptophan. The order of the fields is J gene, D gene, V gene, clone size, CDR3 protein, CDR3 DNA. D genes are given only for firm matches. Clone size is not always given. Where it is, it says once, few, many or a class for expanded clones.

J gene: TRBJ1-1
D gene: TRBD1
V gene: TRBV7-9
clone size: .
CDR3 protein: CASSLFTSDRVKTEAFF
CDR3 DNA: TGTGCCAGCAGCTTATTCACCTCGGACAGGGTGAAAACTGAAGCTTTCTTT

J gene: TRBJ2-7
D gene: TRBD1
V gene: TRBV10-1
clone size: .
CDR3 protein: CASSGGTGFMQYF
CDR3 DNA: TGCGCCAGCAGTGGAGGGACAGGGTTCATGCAGTACTTC

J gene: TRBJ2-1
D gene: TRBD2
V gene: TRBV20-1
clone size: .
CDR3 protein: CSADSGRVLTYNEQFF
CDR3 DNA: TGCAGTGCTGACAGCGGGAGGGTCCTAACGTACAATGAGCAGTTCTTC

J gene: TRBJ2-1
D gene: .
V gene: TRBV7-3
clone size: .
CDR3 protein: CASSLAQYNEQFF
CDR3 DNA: TGTGCCAGCAGCTTAGCCCAGTACAATGAGCAGTTCTTC

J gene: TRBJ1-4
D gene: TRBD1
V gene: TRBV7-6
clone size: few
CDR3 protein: CASSRTGYKLEKLFF
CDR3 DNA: TGTGCCAGCAGTCGGACAGGATACAAGTTGGAAAAACTGTTTTTT

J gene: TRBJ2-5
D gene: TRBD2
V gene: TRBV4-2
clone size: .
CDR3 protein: CASSQEARTRGGRETQYF
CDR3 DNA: TGTGCCAGCAGCCAAGAGGCCCGGACTAGGGGAGGTAGGGAGACCCAGTACTTC

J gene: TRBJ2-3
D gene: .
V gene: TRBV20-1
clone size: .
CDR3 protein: CSARERAGDTQYF
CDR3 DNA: TGCAGTGCTAGAGAGCGGGCAGGAGATACGCAGTATTTT

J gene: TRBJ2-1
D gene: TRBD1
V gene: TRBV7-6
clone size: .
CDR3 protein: CASSLQGASYNEQFF
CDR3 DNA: TGTGCCAGCAGCTTACAGGGGGCTAGCTACAATGAGCAGTTCTTC

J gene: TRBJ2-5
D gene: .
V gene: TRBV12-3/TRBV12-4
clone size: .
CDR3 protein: CASNFGGREETQYF
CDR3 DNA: TGTGCCAGCAACTTTGGGGGACGCGAGGAGACCCAGTACTTC

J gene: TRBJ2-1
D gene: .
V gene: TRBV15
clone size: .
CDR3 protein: CATSRVRDEQFF
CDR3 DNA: TGTGCCACCAGCAGAGTACGGGATGAGCAGTTCTTC

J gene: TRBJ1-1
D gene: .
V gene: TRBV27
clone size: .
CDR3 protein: CASRLGTERNTEAFF
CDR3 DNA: TGTGCCAGCAGACTAGGGACCGAGAGGAACACTGAAGCTTTCTTT

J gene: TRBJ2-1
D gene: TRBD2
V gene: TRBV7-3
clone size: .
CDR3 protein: CASSLLVSGSGRADNEQFF
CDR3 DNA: TGTGCCAGCAGCTTATTGGTTAGCGGGAGTGGCAGGGCCGACAATGAGCAGTTCTTC

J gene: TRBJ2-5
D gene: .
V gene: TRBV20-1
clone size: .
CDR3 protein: CSALMGQGETQYF
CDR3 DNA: TGCAGTGCCCTTATGGGGCAAGGGGAGACCCAGTACTTC

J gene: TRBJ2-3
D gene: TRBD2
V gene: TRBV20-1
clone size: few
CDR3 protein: CSALRGGRADTQYF
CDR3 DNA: TGCAGTGCTCTCAGAGGCGGGAGGGCCGATACGCAGTATTTT

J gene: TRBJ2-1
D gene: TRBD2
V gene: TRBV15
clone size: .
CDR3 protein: CATSREGLAEQFF
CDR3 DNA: TGTGCCACCAGCAGAGAGGGACTAGCGGAGCAGTTCTTC